This entry lists 13 T cell receptor beta chains sequenced from one sample in a study of post-analysis software for immune sequencing data. Study-level points and caveats: TRBV segments more frequent in patients than in controls numbered a few and included TRBV5-6, TRBV5-1 and TRBV20-1.

Unique molecular identifiers were built into the TCR beta cDNA libraries. Via MiXCR, TCRdb re-called the PCR reads, giving one row per CDR3 protein. The sample lists 700,000 to 900,000 distinct CDR3 sequences, around 46% occurring once. These receptors lack a known antigen. Source material: blood. The source is a girl aged 5 to 17 with multiple sclerosis.

This chain uses TRBV6-1 with TRBJ2-5, with TRBD2 matching over 14 bases. The J call is doubtful: the DNA matches TRBJ2-7 better. Germline CDR1 reads MNHNS; CDR2 reads SASEGT. CDR3 length: 16 residues. In nucleotides, the CDR3 is TGTGCCACCGTTCGGGGACTAGCGGGAGTTGGGTACGAGCAGTACTTC. Amino acid sequence: CATVRGLAGVGYEQYF.

The chain employs TRBV29-1 and TRBJ2-3, with no clear D. V lost 3 bases, J lost 2 bases, and 12 bases lay in between. Looked up from germline, CDR1 is SQVTM and CDR2 is ANQGSEA. CDR3 length: 14 residues. CDR3 sequence: CSVERGLHTDTQYF. The CDR3 nucleotides are TGCAGCGTTGAGCGAGGCCTTCACACAGATACGCAGTATTTT.

The chain carries TRBV12-3 or TRBV12-4 and TRBJ2-3, with 10 positions matching TRBD1. Trimming removed 5 bases from V and 0 bases from J; junction bases left unmatched: 5. The CDR3 sequence is 16 residues long. CDR3 DNA: TGTGCCAGCAGTCCCCGACAGGGGGCGAGCACAGATACGCAGTATTTT. Translating gives CASSPRQGASTDTQYF.

This clonotype was recorded only once. The rearrangement links TRBV6-2 or TRBV6-3 to TRBJ1-1; D is perhaps TRBD1 (5 bases). This CDR3 has 15 residues. CDR1 MNHEY and CDR2 SVGEGT come from the germline V gene. Trimming removed 0 bases from V and 6 bases from J, with 14 bases in between. The CDR3 region is CASSYSGMRGSEAFF. The CDR3 bases are TGTGCCAGCAGTTACTCGGGGATGAGGGGATCTGAAGCTTTCTTT.

The CDR3 DNA follows: TGTGCCAGCAGCCCGCCAGGGTGGAGTGAGGAGACCCAGTACTTC. The encoded protein is CASSPPGWSEETQYF. The rearrangement uses TRBV7-9 and TRBJ2-7, with D perhaps TRBD1 (5 bases). The tail of the sequence fits TRBJ2-5 better, so the J call may be wrong. CDR1 is SEHNR, CDR2 FQNEAQ, per germline (reference sequence). The CDR3 is 15 amino acids.

The gene calls are TRBV5-5 and TRBJ1-1, with no clear D. Trimming removed 6 bases at V and 8 bases at J, with 11 bases between. Germline V gene lookup returns CDR1 SGHKS and CDR2 YYEKEE (reference sequence). The CDR3 contains 11 residues. The DNA for the CDR3 is TGTGCCAGCACCTCGATGGAGGAAGCTTTCTTT. Protein sequence: CASTSMEEAFF.

This clonotype was counted many times. The V and J genes are TRBV27 and TRBJ2-7, with TRBD1 identical over 10 bases. In germline, CDR1 is MNHEY, CDR2 SMNVEV (reference sequence). The ends lost 4 bases at V and 3 bases at J; junction bases unmatched: 6. This CDR3 region has 15 residues. The CDR3 here is CASSSPGTGVYEQYF. The CDR3 DNA reads TGTGCCAGCAGTTCCCCCGGGACAGGGGTCTACGAGCAGTACTTC.

The chain recombines TRBV7-9 with TRBJ2-3, with TRBD1 matching over 12 bases. The CDR3 length is 16 residues. The V and J ends lost 5 bases and 1 base, in that order; junction bases with no gene match: 4. The V gene's germline CDR1 is SEHNR and CDR2 FQNEAQ (reference sequence). DNA for the CDR3: TGTGCCAGCAGCCCGGGACAGGGGGCTGGCACAGATACGCAGTATTTT. The encoded protein is CASSPGQGAGTDTQYF.

The table lists this clonotype with a count of one. This chain joins TRBV6-2 or TRBV6-3 and TRBJ2-1; TRBD2 aligns across 9 bases. CDR3 length: 13 residues. From germline, CDR1 is MNHEY and CDR2 SVGEGT. After removal of 8 bases from V and 7 bases from J, the junction contained 6 bases not matched to a gene. CDR3 sequence: CASGAGGGNEQFF. The DNA for the CDR3 is TGTGCCAGCGGAGCGGGAGGAGGAAATGAGCAGTTCTTC.

The chain is built from TRBV18 and TRBJ2-7; a weak D match, TRBD2 (6 bases). The J call may be in error: the DNA end matches TRBJ2-5 better. This CDR3 is built from 15 residues. CDR1 KGHSH and CDR2 LQKENI come from the germline V gene. In nucleotides, the CDR3 is TGTGCCAGCTCACCCCTGGCGGGAATCGAGGAGACCCAGTACTTC. Translation gives CASSPLAGIEETQYF.

V is TRBV20-1 and J is TRBJ2-7; D unresolved. V was shortened by 6 bases and J by 2 bases, with 11 bases between the two germline ends. Germline values: CDR1 DFQATT, CDR2 SNEGSKA (reference sequence). This CDR3 has 12 amino acids. CDR3 coding DNA: TGCAGTGCCCAGGCGGCCGCCTACGAGCAGTACTTC. The encoded protein is CSAQAAAYEQYF.

This clonotype occurred a few times. The V gene is TRBV27, the J gene TRBJ2-7, with D possibly called TRBD1 or TRBD2 (6 bases each). The V end was cut by 3 bases, the J end by 4 bases, with 16 bases between. The germline V gene has CDR1 MNHEY and CDR2 SMNVEV (reference sequence). The CDR3 runs 15 residues. The CDR3 coding sequence is TGTGCCAGCAGTTTTTCTGGGGGGCGATTTTACGAGCAGTACTTC. Amino acid sequence: CASSFSGGRFYEQYF.

The V call is TRBV20-1, the J call TRBJ1-5; D remains ambiguous. Trimming took 0 bases from V and 0 from J, leaving 12 bases between them. The CDR3 spans 16 residues. Germline V gene data show CDR1 as DFQATT and CDR2 as SNEGSKA (reference sequence). CDR3: CSARETVFYSNQPQHF. CDR3 nucleotide sequence: TGCAGTGCTAGAGAGACGGTCTTTTATAGCAATCAGCCCCAGCATTTT.